This passage covers 13 T cell receptor beta chains from one sample sequenced in a study of blood T cells in healthy people across ages. PCR was performed a second time for roughly 7 to 11 cycles using a sample-barcoded 5' primer and a J-beta primer mix. A single record per CDR3 protein comes from TCRdb applying MiXCR to the 5' RACE reads. Of 540,000 or so distinct CDR3 sequences listed, approximately 25% are singletons. The sequenced sample consisted of blood. The receptors here all came from a woman aged 65 to 85 in good health.

Details on this clonotype: At one end the junction does not follow the germline gene, possibly because of a read error. The chain combines TRBV4-3 with TRBJ1-3, with D perhaps TRBD1 (5 bases). The length of the CDR3 is 19 residues. Germline CDR1 reads LGHNA; CDR2 reads YSLEER. The CDR3 sequence: CASSQDWGNWESSGNTVYF. CDR3 coding DNA: TGCGCCAGCAGCCAAGATTGGGGGAATTGGGAAAGCTCTGGAAACACCGTATATTTT.

The chain employs TRBV7-2 and TRBJ2-3; D call uncertain. The germline CDR1 and CDR2 sequences are SGHTA and FQGNSA. Between the trimmed V and J ends, which lost 4 bases and 2 bases, there was a span of 10 bases. This CDR3 comprises 14 residues. CDR3 in amino acids: CASSSDPITDTQYF. CDR3 nucleotide sequence: TGTGCCAGCAGCTCGGACCCTATCACAGATACGCAGTATTTT.

The rearrangement uses TRBV11-2 and TRBJ1-4; no definite D call. The CDR3 is 17 amino acids. The germline V gene encodes CDR1 SGHAT and CDR2 FQNNGV. V lost 0 bases and J 7 bases, leaving 18 bases between the germline ends. The CDR3 protein is CASSLDLGGSPSEKLFF. The CDR3 DNA reads TGTGCCAGCAGCTTAGATCTTGGAGGGAGCCCTAGTGAAAAACTGTTTTTT.

The rearrangement uses TRBV20-1 and TRBJ2-3; 11 positions agree with TRBD2. Trimming at V came to 0 bases and at J to 6 bases, leaving 11 bases not matched to a gene. Germline V lookup: CDR1 DFQATT, CDR2 SNEGSKA (reference sequence). The length of the CDR3 is 17 residues. CDR3 amino acids: CSARDYLAGGDGDTQYF. The CDR3 DNA sequence: TGCAGTGCTAGAGATTATCTAGCGGGGGGCGACGGTGATACGCAGTATTTT.

There are a few counts of this clonotype. The chain is built from TRBV10-3 and TRBJ2-2; 7 bases match TRBD2. Germline CDR1 reads ENHRY; CDR2 reads SYGVKD. The CDR3 totals 15 residues. The J segment lost 2 bases and the V segment lost 8 bases, leaving 8 bases of the junction unmatched. DNA of the CDR3: TGTGCCATCCCTTTAAGCGGGGCAAACACCGGGGAGCTGTTTTTT. Residues: CAIPLSGANTGELFF.

The chain combines TRBV7-9 with TRBJ2-3, with 9 bases aligning to TRBD2. The CDR3 extends over 16 amino acids. Trimming at V came to 0 bases and at J to 4 bases, leaving 5 bases not matched to a gene. CDR1 is SEHNR, CDR2 FQNEAQ, per germline (reference sequence). CDR3 nucleotides: TGTGCCAGCAGCTTAGCAGGGGGACTAGCCGCAGATACGCAGTATTTT. Translation gives CASSLAGGLAADTQYF.

This chain joins TRBV3-1 and TRBJ1-6; D is undetermined. CDR1 LGHDT and CDR2 YNNKEL come from the germline V gene (reference sequence). The CDR3 is 14 amino acids. V was shortened by 5 bases and J by 8 bases, with 13 bases between the two germline ends. This CDR3 is CASSWEGLDSPLHF. Written as DNA, the CDR3 is TGTGCCAGCAGCTGGGAGGGATTGGATTCACCCCTCCACTTT.

This chain links TRBV15 with TRBJ1-3; D not resolved. V gave up 0 bases and J gave up 3 bases, with 9 bases separating them. CDR3 length: 15 amino acids. Germline lookup yields CDR1 LNHNV and CDR2 YYDKDF (reference sequence). DNA for the CDR3: TGTGCCACCAGCAGAGATTTTGAGGATGGAAACACCATATATTTT. It encodes CATSRDFEDGNTIYF. The entire variable domain, with the rest obtained from reference TRBV15 and TRBJ1-3, is as follows: DAMVIQNPRYQVTQFGKPVTLSCSQTLNHNVMYWYQQKSSQAPKLLFHYYDKDFNNEADTPDNFQSRRPNTSFCFLDIRSPGLGDTAMYLCATSRDFEDGNTIYFGEGSWLTVV.

Only a few counts were recorded for this clonotype. The rearrangement joins TRBV27 to TRBJ2-6; D not resolved. CDR1 is MNHEY, CDR2 SMNVEV, per germline (reference sequence). V was clipped by 2 bases and J by 1 base, with 15 bases between them. This CDR3 is 18 amino acids long. CDR3 region: CASSLTAVDLSGANVLTF. The CDR3 bases are TGTGCCAGCAGTTTAACTGCAGTCGACCTGTCTGGGGCCAACGTCCTGACTTTC.

The V call is TRBV5-6, the J call TRBJ1-2; D is undetermined. V lost 5 bases and J lost 4, with 15 bases in between. CDR3 size: 14 residues. From germline, CDR1 is SGHDT and CDR2 YYEEEE. The CDR3 DNA follows: TGTGCCAGCAGTCCCCGACGCTCGTCCTATGGCTACACCTTC. This sequence encodes CASSPRRSSYGYTF.

This clonotype was detected a few times. V and J are TRBV10-3 and TRBJ2-1; 12 nucleotides match TRBD2. Trimming at V came to 2 bases and at J to 0 bases, leaving 5 bases not matched to a gene. Germline CDR1 is ENHRY and CDR2 is SYGVKD. This CDR3 region has 18 residues. The DNA of the CDR3 is TGTGCCATCAGTGAGGCGAGGACTAGCGGGGCCTCCTACAATGAGCAGTTCTTC. This encodes CAISEARTSGASYNEQFF.

This clonotype has a handful of counts. The V gene is TRBV6-2 or TRBV6-3, the J gene TRBJ1-6; the D is unclear. With 2 bases removed from V and 8 bases from J, the gap between germline ends came to 7 bases. The CDR3 contains 13 residues. Germline CDR1 and CDR2: MNHEY and SVGEGT. The CDR3 sequence is CASSYVRDSPLHF. The CDR3, as DNA: TGTGCCAGCAGTTACGTGCGGGATTCACCCCTCCACTTT.

Ten or more counts support this clonotype. The chain recombines TRBV7-9 with TRBJ1-1; D not certain. The germline gives CDR1 SEHNR, CDR2 FQNEAQ (reference sequence). The CDR3 loop spans 13 amino acids. V lost 1 base and J lost 1, with 4 bases in between. The CDR3 region has the DNA TGTGCCAGCAGCTTAGACGCGAACACTGAAGCTTTCTTT. Its protein product is CASSLDANTEAFF. The full variable domain, with the rest looked up from reference TRBV7-9 and TRBJ1-1, is DTGVSQNPRHKITKRGQNVTFRCDPISEHNRLYWYRQTLGQGPEFLTYFQNEAQLEKSRLLSDRFSAERPKGSFSTLEIQRTEQGDSAMYLCASSLDANTEAFFGQGTRLTVV.